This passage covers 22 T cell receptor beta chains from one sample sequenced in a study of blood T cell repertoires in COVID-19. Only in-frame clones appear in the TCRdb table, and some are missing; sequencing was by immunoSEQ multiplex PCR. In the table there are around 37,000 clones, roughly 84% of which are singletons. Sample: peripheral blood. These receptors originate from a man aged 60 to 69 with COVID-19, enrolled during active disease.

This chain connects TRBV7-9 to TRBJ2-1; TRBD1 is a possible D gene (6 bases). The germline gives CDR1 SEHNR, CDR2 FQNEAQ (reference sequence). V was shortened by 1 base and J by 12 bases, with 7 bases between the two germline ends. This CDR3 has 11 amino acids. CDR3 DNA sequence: TGTGCCAGCAGCTTAGGCAGGGGGCAGTTCTTC. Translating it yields CASSLGRGQFF.

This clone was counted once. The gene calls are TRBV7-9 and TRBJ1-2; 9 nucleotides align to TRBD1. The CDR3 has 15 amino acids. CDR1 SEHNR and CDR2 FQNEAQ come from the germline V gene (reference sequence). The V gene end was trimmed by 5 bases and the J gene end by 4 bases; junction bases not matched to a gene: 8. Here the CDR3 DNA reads TGTGCCAGCAGCATCGGGACAGGGAACCCCTATGGCTACACCTTC. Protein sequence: CASSIGTGNPYGYTF.

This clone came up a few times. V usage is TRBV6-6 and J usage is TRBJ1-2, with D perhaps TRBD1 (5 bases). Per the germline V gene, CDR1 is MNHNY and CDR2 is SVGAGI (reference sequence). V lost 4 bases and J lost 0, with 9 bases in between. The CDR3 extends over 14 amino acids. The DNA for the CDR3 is TGTGCCAGCAGTTTGGACAAAGCTAACTATGGCTACACCTTC. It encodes CASSLDKANYGYTF.

The CDR3 DNA follows: TGTGCCAGCAGCTTCGGGGGAAAGTCCTACGAGCAGTACTTC. It translates to CASSFGGKSYEQYF. This sequence joins TRBV7-2 and TRBJ2-7; TRBD2 might be the D (6 bases). The CDR3 has 14 residues. Germline V gives CDR1 SGHTA, CDR2 FQGNSA. The V gene lost 3 bases and the J gene lost 1 base, with 10 bases spanning the gap.

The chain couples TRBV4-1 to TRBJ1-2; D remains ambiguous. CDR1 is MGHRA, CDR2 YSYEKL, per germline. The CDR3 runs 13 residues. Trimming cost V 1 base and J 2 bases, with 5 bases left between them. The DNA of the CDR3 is TGCGCCAGCAGCCAAGCGAGGAACTATGGCTACACCTTC. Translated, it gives CASSQARNYGYTF.

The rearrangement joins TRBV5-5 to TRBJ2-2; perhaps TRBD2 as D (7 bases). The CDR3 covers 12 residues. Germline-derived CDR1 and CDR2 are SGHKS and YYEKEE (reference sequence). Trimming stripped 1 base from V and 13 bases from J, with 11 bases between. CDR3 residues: CASSLSGGRLFF. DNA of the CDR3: TGTGCCAGCAGCTTGTCCGGGGGGCGGCTGTTTTTT.

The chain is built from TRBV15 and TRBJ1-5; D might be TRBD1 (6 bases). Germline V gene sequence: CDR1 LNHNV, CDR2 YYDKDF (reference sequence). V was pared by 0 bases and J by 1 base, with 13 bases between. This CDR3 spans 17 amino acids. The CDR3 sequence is CATSREKAGESNQPQHF. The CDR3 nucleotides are TGTGCCACCAGCAGAGAGAAGGCAGGGGAAAGCAATCAGCCCCAGCATTTT.

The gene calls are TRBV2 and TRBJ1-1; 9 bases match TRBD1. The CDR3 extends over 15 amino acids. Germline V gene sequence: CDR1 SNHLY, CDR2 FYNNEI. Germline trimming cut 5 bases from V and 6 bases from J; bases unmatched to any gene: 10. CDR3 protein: CASSFGTGQVSEAFF. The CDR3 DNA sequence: TGTGCCAGCAGTTTTGGGACAGGGCAGGTATCTGAAGCTTTCTTT. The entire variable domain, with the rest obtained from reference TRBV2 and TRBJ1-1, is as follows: EPEVTQTPSHQVTQMGQEVILRCVPISNHLYFYWYRQILGQKVEFLVSFYNNEISEKSEIFDDQFSVERPDGSNFTLKIRSTKLEDSAMYFCASSFGTGQVSEAFFGQGTRLTVV.

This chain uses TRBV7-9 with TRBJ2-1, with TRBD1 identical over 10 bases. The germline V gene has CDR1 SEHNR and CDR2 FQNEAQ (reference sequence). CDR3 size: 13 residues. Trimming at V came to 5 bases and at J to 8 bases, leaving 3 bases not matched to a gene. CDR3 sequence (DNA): TGTGCCAGCAGCCGGGACAGGGGACATGAGCAGTTCTTC. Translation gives CASSRDRGHEQFF.

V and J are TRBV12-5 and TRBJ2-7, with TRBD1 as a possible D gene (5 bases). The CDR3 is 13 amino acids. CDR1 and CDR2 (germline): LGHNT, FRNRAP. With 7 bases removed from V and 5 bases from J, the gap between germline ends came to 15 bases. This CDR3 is CASARQNTHEQYF. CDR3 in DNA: TGTGCTAGTGCCAGACAGAACACCCACGAGCAGTACTTC.

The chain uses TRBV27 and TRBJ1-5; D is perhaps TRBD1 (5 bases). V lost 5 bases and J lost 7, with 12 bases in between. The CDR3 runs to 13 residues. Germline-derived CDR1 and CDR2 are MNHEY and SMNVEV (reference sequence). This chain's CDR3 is CASSPKGHQPQHF. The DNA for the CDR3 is TGTGCCAGCAGTCCAAAGGGGCACCAGCCCCAGCATTTT.

The CDR3 loop is CASSLGTATNEKLFF. CDR3 DNA sequence: TGTGCCAGCAGCTTAGGGACAGCAACTAATGAAAAACTGTTTTTT. The J gene is TRBJ1-4, the V gene TRBV7-6; D might be TRBD1 (6 bases). The CDR3 loop spans 15 amino acids. The germline V and J ends were trimmed by 1 base and 0 bases, with 6 bases remaining between them. Germline CDR1 reads SGHVS; CDR2 reads FNYEAQ.

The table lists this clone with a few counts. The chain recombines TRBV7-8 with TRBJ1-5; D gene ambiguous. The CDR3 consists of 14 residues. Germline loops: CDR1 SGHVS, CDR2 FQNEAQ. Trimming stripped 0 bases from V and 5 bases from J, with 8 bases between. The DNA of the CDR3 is TGTGCCAGCAGCTTAGCTTGGAGGGATCAGCCCCAGCATTTT. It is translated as CASSLAWRDQPQHF. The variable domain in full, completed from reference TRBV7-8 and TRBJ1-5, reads GAGVSQSPRYKVAKRGQDVALRCDPISGHVSLFWYQQALGQGPEFLTYFQNEAQLDKSGLPSDRFFAERPEGSVSTLKIQRTQQEDSAVYLCASSLAWRDQPQHFGDGTRLSIL.

The CDR3 loop is CASSPRGGSSYEQYF. CDR3 sequence (DNA): TGTGCCAGCAGCCCCCGCGGGGGTTCCTCCTACGAGCAGTACTTC. The V call is TRBV7-8, the J call TRBJ2-7, with 7 positions matching TRBD2. CDR1 SGHVS and CDR2 FQNEAQ come from the germline V gene. This CDR3 spans 15 amino acids. Unmatched junction bases numbered 7, after V lost 5 bases and J lost 0 bases.

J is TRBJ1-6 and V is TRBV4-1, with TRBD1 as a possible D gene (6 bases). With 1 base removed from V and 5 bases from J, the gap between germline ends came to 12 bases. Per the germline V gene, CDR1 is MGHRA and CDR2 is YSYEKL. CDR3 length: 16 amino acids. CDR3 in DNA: TGCGCCAGCAGCCAAGTAGGGGGGGCCAATAATTCACCCCTCCACTTT. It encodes CASSQVGGANNSPLHF.

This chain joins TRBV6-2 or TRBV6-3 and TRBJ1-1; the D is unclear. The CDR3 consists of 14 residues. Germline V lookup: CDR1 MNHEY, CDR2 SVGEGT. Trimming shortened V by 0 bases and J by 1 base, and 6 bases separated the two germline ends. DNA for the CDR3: TGTGCCAGCAGTTACTCGACTCCGAACACTGAAGCTTTCTTT. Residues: CASSYSTPNTEAFF.

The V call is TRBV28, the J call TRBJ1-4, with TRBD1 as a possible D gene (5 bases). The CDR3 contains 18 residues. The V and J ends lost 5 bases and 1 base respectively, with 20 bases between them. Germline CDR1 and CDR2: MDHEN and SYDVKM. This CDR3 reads CASSVGGSQILTNEKLFF. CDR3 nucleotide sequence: TGTGCCAGCAGTGTTGGGGGGTCCCAGATTCTAACTAATGAAAAACTGTTTTTT. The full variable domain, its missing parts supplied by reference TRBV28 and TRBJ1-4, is DVKVTQSSRYLVKRTGEKVFLECVQDMDHENMFWYRQDPGLGLRLIYFSYDVKMKEKGDIPEGYSVSREKKERFSLILESASTNQTSMYLCASSVGGSQILTNEKLFFGSGTQLSVL.

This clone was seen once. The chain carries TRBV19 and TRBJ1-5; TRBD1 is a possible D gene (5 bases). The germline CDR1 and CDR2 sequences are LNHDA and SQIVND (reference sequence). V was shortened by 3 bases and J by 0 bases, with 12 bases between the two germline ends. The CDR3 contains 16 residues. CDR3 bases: TGTGCCAGTAGTATCACCCCAGGGTATAGCAATCAGCCCCAGCATTTT. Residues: CASSITPGYSNQPQHF. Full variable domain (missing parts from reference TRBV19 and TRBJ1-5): DGGITQSPKYLFRKEGQNVTLSCEQNLNHDAMYWYRQDPGQGLRLIYYSQIVNDFQKGDIAEGYSVSREKKESFPLTVTSAQKNPTAFYLCASSITPGYSNQPQHFGDGTRLSIL.

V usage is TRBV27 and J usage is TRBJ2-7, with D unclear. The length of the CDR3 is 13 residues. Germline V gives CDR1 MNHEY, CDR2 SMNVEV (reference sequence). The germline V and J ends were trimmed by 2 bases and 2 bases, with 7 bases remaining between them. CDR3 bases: TGTGCCAGCAGTTTAGGGCCAGCCTACGAGCAGTACTTC. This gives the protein CASSLGPAYEQYF.

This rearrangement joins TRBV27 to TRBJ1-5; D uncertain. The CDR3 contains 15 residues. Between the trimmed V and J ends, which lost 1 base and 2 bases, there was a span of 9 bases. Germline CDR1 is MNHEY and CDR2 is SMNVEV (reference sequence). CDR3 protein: CASSLWGGGNQPQHF. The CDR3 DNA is TGTGCCAGCAGTTTATGGGGAGGCGGCAATCAGCCCCAGCATTTT.

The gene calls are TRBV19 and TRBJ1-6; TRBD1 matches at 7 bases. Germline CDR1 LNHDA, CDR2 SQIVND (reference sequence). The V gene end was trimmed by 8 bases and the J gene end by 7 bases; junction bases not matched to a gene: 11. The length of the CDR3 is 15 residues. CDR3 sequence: CASRGSTGDNSPLHF. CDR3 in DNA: TGTGCCAGTCGGGGTTCCACAGGGGACAATTCACCCCTCCACTTT.

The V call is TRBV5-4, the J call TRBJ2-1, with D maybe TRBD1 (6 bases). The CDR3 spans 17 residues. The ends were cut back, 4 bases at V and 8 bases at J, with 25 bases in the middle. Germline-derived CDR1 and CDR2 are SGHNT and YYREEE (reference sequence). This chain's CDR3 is CASSRNNRVPAEDEQFF. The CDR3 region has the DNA TGTGCCAGCAGCCGGAATAACAGGGTCCCGGCGGAGGATGAGCAGTTCTTC.